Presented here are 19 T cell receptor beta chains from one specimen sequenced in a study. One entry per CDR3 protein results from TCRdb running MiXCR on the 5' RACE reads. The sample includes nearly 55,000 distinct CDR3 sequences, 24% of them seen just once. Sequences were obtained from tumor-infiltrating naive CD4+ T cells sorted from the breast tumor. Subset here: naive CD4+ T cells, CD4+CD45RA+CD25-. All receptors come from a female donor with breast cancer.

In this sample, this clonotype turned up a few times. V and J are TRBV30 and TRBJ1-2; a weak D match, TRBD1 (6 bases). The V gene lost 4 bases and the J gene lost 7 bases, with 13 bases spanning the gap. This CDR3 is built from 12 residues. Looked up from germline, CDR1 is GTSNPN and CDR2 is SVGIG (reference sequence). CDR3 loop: CAWTPRGGGYTF. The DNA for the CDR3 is TGTGCCTGGACCCCCCGAGGGGGTGGCTACACCTTC. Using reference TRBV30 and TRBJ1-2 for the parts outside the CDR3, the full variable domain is SQTIHQWPATLVQPVGSPLSLECTVEGTSNPNLYWYRQAAGRGLQLLFYSVGIGQISSEVPQNLSASRPQDRQFILSSKKLLLSDSGFYLCAWTPRGGGYTFGSGTRLTVV.

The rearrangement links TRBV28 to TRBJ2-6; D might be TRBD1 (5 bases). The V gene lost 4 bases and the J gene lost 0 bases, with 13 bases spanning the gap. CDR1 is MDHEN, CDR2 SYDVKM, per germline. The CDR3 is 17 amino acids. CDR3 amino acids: CASSSGQGVSGANVLTF. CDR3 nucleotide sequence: TGTGCCAGCAGTTCAGGGCAAGGAGTCTCTGGGGCCAACGTCCTGACTTTC. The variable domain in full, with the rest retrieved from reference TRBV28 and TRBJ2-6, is DVKVTQSSRYLVKRTGEKVFLECVQDMDHENMFWYRQDPGLGLRLIYFSYDVKMKEKGDIPEGYSVSREKKERFSLILESASTNQTSMYLCASSSGQGVSGANVLTFGAGSRLTVL.

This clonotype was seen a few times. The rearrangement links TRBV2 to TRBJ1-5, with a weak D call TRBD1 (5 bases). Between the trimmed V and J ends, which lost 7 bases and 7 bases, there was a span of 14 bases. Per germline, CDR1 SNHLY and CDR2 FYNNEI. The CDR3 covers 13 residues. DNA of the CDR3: TGTGCCAGCACATCGACAGTTAAGCAGCCCCAGCATTTT. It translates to CASTSTVKQPQHF.

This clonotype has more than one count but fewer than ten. CDR3 region: CASSPRTSGIYEQYF. In DNA form, the CDR3 reads TGTGCCAGCAGCCCTCGGACTAGCGGGATTTACGAGCAGTACTTC. V is TRBV3-1 and J is TRBJ2-7; TRBD2 agrees at 12 bases. Looked up from germline, CDR1 is LGHDT and CDR2 is YNNKEL (reference sequence). V was pared by 4 bases and J by 4 bases, with 5 bases of the junction left unmatched. The CDR3 consists of 15 residues.

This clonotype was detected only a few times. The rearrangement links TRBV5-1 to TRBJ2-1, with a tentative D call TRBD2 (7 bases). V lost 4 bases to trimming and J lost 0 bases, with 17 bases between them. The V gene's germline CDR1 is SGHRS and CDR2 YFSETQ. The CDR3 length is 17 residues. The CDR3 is CASSRGGGAASYNEQFF. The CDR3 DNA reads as TGCGCCAGCAGCCGAGGGGGGGGCGCCGCCTCCTACAATGAGCAGTTCTTC.

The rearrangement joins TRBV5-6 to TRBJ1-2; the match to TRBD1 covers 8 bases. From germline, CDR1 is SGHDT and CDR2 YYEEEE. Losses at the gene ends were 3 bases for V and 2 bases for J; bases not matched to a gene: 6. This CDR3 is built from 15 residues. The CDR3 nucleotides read TGTGCCAGCAGCTATAGGACAGGGAGGAACTATGGCTACACCTTC. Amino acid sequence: CASSYRTGRNYGYTF.

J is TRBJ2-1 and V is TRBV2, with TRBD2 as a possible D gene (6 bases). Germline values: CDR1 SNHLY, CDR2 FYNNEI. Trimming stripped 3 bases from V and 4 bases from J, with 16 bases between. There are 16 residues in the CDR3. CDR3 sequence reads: CASSDGTGVKYNEQFF. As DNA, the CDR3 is TGTGCCAGCAGTGACGGGACGGGAGTGAAGTACAATGAGCAGTTCTTC. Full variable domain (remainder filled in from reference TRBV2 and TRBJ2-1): EPEVTQTPSHQVTQMGQEVILRCVPISNHLYFYWYRQILGQKVEFLVSFYNNEISEKSEIFDDQFSVERPDGSNFTLKIRSTKLEDSAMYFCASSDGTGVKYNEQFFGPGTRLTVL.

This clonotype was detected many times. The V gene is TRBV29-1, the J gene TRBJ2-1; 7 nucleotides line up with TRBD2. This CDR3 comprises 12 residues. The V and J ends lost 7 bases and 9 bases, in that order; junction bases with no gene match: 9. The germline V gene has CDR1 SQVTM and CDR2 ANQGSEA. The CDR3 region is CSGERDLGEQFF. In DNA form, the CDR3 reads TGCAGCGGGGAGCGGGACCTAGGTGAGCAGTTCTTC.

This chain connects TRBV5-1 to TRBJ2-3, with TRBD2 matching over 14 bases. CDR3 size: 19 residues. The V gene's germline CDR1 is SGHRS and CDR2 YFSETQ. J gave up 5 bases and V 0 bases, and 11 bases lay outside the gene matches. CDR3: CASSLAGTSGGMRRDTQYF. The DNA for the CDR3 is TGCGCCAGCAGCTTGGCCGGGACTAGCGGGGGTATGAGGCGAGATACGCAGTATTTT.

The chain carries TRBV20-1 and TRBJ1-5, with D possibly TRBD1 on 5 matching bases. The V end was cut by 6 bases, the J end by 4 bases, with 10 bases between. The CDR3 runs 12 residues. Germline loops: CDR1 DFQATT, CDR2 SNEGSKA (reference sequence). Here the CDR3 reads CSALRGNQPQHF. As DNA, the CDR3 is TGCAGTGCCCTACGGGGGAATCAGCCCCAGCATTTT.

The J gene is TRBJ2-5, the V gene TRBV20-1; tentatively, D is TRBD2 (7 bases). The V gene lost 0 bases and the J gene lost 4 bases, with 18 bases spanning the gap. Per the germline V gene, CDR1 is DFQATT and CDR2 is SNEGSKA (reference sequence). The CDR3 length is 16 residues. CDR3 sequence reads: CSARDLGGAVGETQYF. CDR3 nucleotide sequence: TGCAGTGCTAGAGACCTAGGGGGGGCTGTTGGAGAGACCCAGTACTTC.

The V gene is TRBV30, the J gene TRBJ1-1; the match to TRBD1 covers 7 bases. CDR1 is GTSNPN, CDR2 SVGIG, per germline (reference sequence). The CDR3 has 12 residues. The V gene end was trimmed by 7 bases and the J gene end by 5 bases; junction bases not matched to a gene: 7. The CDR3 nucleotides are TGTGCCTCCCACAGGGGCCTAACTGAAGCTTTCTTT. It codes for CASHRGLTEAFF.

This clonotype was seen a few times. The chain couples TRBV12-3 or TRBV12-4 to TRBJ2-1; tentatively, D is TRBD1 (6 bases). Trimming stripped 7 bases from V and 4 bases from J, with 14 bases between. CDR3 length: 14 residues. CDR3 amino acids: CASINRDGYNEQFF. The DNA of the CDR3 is TGTGCCAGCATTAACAGGGATGGGTACAATGAGCAGTTCTTC.

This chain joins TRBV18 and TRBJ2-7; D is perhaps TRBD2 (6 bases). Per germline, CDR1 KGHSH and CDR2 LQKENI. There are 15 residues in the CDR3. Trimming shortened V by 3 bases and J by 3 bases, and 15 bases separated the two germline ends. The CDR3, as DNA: TGTGCCAGCTCACCCGAAGGATTCGGGGGCTACGAGCAGTACTTC. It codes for CASSPEGFGGYEQYF. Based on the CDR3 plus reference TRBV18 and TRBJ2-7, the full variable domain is NAGVMQNPRHLVRRRGQEARLRCSPMKGHSHVYWYRQLPEEGLKFMVYLQKENIIDESGMPKERFSAEFPKEGPSILRIQQVVRGDSAAYFCASSPEGFGGYEQYFGPGTRLTVT.

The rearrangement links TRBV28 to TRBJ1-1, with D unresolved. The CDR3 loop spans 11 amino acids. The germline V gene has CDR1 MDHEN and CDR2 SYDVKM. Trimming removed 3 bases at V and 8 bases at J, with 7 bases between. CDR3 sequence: CASSFQLEAFF. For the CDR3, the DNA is TGTGCCAGCAGTTTTCAGCTGGAAGCTTTCTTT.

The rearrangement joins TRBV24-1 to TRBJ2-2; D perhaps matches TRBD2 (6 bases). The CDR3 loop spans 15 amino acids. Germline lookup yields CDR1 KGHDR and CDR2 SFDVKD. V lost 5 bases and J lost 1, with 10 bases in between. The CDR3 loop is CATSVSGLNTGELFF. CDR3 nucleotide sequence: TGTGCCACCAGTGTGAGCGGGCTGAACACCGGGGAGCTGTTTTTT.

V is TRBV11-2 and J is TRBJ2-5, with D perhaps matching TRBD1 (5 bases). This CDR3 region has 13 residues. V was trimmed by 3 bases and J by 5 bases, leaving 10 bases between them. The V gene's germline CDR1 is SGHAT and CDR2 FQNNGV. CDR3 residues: CASSLAQGETQYF. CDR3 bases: TGTGCCAGCAGCTTGGCCCAGGGTGAGACCCAGTACTTC.

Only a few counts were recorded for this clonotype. This CDR3 reads CASSPGGARNIQYF. CDR3 nucleotides: TGCGCCAGCAGCCCGGGGGGGGCGAGGAACATTCAGTACTTC. This chain joins TRBV5-1 and TRBJ2-4; TRBD2 aligns across 8 bases. CDR3 size: 14 residues. CDR1 is SGHRS, CDR2 YFSETQ, per germline. J was trimmed by 7 bases and V by 4 bases; bases with no gene match: 7. The full variable domain, in which reference TRBV5-1 and TRBJ2-4 provide the parts outside the CDR3, is KAGVTQTPRYLIKTRGQQVTLSCSPISGHRSVSWYQQTPGQGLQFLFEYFSETQRNKGNFPGRFSGRQFSNSRSEMNVSTLELGDSALYLCASSPGGARNIQYFGAGTRLSVL.

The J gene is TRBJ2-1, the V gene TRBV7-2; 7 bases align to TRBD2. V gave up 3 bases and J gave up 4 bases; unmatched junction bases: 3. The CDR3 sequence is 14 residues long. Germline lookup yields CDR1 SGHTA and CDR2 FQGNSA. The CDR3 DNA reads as TGTGCCAGCAGCTTCGCCGGGAGGTACAATGAGCAGTTCTTC. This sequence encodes CASSFAGRYNEQFF.